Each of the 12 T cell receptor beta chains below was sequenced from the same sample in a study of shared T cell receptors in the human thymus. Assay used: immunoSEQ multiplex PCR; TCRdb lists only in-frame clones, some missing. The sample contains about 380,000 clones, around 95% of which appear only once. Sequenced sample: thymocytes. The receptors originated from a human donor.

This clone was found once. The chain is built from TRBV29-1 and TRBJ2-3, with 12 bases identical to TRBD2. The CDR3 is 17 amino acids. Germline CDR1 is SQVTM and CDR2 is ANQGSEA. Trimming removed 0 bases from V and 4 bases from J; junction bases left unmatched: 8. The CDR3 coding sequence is TGCAGCGTTGAAGATCGCCGACTAGCGGGAGTATCAGATACGCAGTATTTT. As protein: CSVEDRRLAGVSDTQYF.

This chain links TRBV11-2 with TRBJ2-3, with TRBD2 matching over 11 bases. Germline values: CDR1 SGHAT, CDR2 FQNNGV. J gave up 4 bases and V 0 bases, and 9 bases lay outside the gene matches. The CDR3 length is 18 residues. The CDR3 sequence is CASSLDHALAGEADTQYF. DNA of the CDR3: TGTGCCAGCAGCTTAGATCATGCACTAGCGGGAGAGGCAGATACGCAGTATTTT.

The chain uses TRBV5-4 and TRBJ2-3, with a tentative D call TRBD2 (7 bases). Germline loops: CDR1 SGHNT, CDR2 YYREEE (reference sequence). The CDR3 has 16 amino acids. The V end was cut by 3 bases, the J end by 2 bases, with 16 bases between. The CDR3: CASSWGGGAYTDTQYF. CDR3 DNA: TGTGCCAGCAGCTGGGGGGGCGGGGCCTACACAGATACGCAGTATTTT.

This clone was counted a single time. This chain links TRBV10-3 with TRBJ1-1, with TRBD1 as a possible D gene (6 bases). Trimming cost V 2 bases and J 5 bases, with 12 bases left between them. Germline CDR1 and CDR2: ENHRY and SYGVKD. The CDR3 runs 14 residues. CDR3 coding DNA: TGTGCCATCAGTGAGCGGGGGCGCGAGACTGAAGCTTTCTTT. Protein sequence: CAISERGRETEAFF.

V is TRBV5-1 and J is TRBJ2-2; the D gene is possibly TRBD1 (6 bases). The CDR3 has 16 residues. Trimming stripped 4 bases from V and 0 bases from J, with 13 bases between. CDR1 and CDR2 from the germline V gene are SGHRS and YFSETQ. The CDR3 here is CASSGRQAANTGELFF. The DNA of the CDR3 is TGCGCCAGCAGCGGGAGACAGGCCGCGAACACCGGGGAGCTGTTTTTT.

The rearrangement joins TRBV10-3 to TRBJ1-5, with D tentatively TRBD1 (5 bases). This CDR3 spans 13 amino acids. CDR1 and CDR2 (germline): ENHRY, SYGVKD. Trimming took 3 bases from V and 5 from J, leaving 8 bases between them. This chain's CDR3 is CAISDGGDQPQHF. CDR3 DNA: TGTGCCATCAGTGACGGGGGGGATCAGCCCCAGCATTTT.

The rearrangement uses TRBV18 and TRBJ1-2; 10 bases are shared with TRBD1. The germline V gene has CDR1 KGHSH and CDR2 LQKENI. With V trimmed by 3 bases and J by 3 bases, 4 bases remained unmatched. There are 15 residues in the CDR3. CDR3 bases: TGTGCCAGCTCACCTAGGGACAGGGGAGACTATGGCTACACCTTC. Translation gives CASSPRDRGDYGYTF.

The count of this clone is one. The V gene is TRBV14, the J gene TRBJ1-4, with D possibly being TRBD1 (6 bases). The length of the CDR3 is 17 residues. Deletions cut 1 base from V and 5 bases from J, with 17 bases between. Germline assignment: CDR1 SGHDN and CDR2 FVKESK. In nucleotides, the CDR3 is TGTGCCAGCAGCCAAGCCCCAGACAGGTCCCGGAATGAAAAACTGTTTTTT. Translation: CASSQAPDRSRNEKLFF. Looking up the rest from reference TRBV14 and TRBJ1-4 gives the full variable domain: EAGVTQFPSHSVIEKGQTVTLRCDPISGHDNLYWYRRVMGKEIKFLLHFVKESKQDESGMPNNRFLAERTGGTYSTLKVQPAELEDSGVYFCASSQAPDRSRNEKLFFGSGTQLSVL.

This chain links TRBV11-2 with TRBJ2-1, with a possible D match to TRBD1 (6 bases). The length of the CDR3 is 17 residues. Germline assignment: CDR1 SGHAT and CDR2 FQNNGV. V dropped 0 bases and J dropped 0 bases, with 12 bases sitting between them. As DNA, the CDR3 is TGTGCCAGCAGCTTAGAAAGGGGGTCAGTCTCCTACAATGAGCAGTTCTTC. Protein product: CASSLERGSVSYNEQFF.

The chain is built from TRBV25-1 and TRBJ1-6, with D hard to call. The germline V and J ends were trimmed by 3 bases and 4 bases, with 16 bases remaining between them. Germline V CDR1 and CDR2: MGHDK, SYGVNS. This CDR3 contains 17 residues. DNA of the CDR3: TGTGCCAGCAGTGAGGGCCAGGAGGCGAGATATAATTCACCCCTCCACTTT. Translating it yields CASSEGQEARYNSPLHF. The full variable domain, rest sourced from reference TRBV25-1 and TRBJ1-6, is EADIYQTPRYLVIGTGKKITLECSQTMGHDKMYWYQQDPGMELHLIHYSYGVNSTEKGDLSSESTVSRIRTEHFPLTLESARPSHTSQYLCASSEGQEARYNSPLHFGNGTRLTVT.

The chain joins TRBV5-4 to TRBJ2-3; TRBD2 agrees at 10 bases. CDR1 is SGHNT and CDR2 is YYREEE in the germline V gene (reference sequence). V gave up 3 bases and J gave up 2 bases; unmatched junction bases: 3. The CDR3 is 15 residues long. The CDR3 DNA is TGTGCCAGCAGCTCTAGCGGGGGCCTCACAGATACGCAGTATTTT. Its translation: CASSSSGGLTDTQYF.

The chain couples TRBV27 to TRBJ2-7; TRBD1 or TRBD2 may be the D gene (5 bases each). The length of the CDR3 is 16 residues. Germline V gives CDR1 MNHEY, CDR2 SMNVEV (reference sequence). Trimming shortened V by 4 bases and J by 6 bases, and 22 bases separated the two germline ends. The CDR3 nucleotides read TGTGCCAGCAGTTCTCAGAGGGGCTCGCTGGGATCCGAGCAGTACTTC. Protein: CASSSQRGSLGSEQYF.